Listed here is a single T cell receptor (beta chain). The sample is drawn from a study of blood T cell repertoires in COVID-19. V lost 6 bases to trimming and J lost 5 bases, with 10 bases between them. CDR1 is MNHEY and CDR2 is SVGAGI in the germline V gene. This CDR3 is 12 amino acids long. Clones were read by immunoSEQ multiplex PCR, and TCRdb kept only the in-frame ones, dropping some. Here the sample spans roughly 300,000 clones, about 82% being singletons. The source material was peripheral blood. The receptor comes from a woman between 45 and 60 years old with acute or convalescent COVID-19. The chain has TRBV6-5 and TRBJ1-2; D is unresolved. The CDR3 region has the DNA TGTGCCAGCAGGAGCGCGGCATATGGCTACACCTTC. It yields the protein CASRSAAYGYTF.